These T cell receptor beta chains were read from a single sample in a study of T cell responses to AZD1222 COVID-19 vaccine. Method: immunoSEQ multiplex PCR; TCRdb's copy keeps in-frame clones and lacks some. Of around 95,000 clones listed, 85% to 95% are singletons. Here the sequenced sample was peripheral blood, taken on day 0 of AZD1222 vaccination. Every receptor here comes from an adult in good health. Each CDR3 is given with its conserved first and last residue. Each record gives: CDR3 protein, V gene, D gene. A D gene is named only where the DNA matches it firmly.

CASSIASGRGGEQYF TRBV19 TRBD2
CASFSQGAGNTIYF TRBV5-4 TRBD1
CSVEEGWDSYTGELFF TRBV29-1 -
CASSLASASSYNEQFF TRBV5-4 -
CAGPRASGRDAPYEQYF TRBV10-1 TRBD2
CASSLNRESYEQYF TRBV7-9 -
CASSSYRNNQPQHF TRBV6-5 -
CASRPSGNWDTQYF TRBV6-5 TRBD2
CASSRNTGTGSLETQYF TRBV18 TRBD1
CASSRSLGEAFF TRBV5-1 -
CASSGGVGGEKLFF TRBV9 -
CSVVTTGVEKLFF TRBV29-1 -
CASRDISGIHYNEQFF TRBV7-9 TRBD2
CASSRWETPYEQYF TRBV19 -
CASSVGRQGNSPLHF TRBV9 TRBD1
CASTKTWERRETQYF TRBV2 -
CASSPRPGDNTEAFF TRBV7-9 -
CASSSSAGREYEQYF TRBV7-9 TRBD2
CAWSDHRQGPQFF TRBV30 TRBD1
CASSPGTGFNTGELFF TRBV4-1 TRBD1
CASSFSGTPNNKNIQYF TRBV5-4 -
CASSLGTGAHFGGYTF TRBV28 TRBD1
CASSQDGHKNYGYTF TRBV3-1/TRBV3-2 -
CASGPSGTSLFGFSYNEQFF TRBV12-5 TRBD2
CASSQITNSYNEQFF TRBV5-1 -
CASSPREGNTIYF TRBV18 -
CASSLAGEGQPQHF TRBV28 -
CASSFPGTSGKNIQYF TRBV7-3 TRBD2
CASSLGTGLHEKLFF TRBV5-1 TRBD1
CASSWDSQETQYF TRBV7-2 TRBD1
CASSLRVSPGQLKEKLFF TRBV27 -